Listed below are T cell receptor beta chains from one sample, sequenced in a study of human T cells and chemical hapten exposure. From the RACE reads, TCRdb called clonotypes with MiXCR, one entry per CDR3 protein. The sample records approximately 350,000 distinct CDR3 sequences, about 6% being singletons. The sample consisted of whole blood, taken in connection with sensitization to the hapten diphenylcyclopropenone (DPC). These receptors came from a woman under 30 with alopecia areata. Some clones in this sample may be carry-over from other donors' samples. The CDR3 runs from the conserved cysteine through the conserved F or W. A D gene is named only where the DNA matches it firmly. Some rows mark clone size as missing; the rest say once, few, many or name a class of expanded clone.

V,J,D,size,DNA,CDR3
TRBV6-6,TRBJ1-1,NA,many,TGTGCCAGCAGTTACGCGACGAACACTGAAGCTTTCTTT,CASSYATNTEAFF
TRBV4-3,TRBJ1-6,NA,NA,TGCGCCAGCAGCCAAGAGTTGGCAGGGGCTAGCTCCTATAATTCACCCCTCCACTTT,CASSQELAGASSYNSPLHF
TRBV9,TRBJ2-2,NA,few,TGTGCCAGCCGCGACAGGCTTAACACCGGGGAGCTGTTTTTT,CASRDRLNTGELFF
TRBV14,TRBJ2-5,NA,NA,TGTGCCAGCAGCCAAGTGCCGAAGACAAATTTCCAAGAGACCCAGTACTTC,CASSQVPKTNFQETQYF
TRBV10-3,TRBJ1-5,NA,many,TGTGCCATCAGTGAGCCAGGCAATCAGCCCCAGCATTTT,CAISEPGNQPQHF
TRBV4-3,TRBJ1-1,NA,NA,TGCGCCAGCAGCCAAGATCAGGGTCTGGGCACTGAAGCTTTCTTT,CASSQDQGLGTEAFF
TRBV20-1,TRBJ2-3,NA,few,TGCAGTGCTAGGATAATCAGAGGGACAGATACGCAGTATTTT,CSARIIRGTDTQYF
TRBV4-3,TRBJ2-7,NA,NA,TGCGCCAGCAGCCAAGATATCGGGACGGCGTACGAGCAGTACTTC,CASSQDIGTAYEQYF
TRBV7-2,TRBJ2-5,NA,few,TGTGCCAGCAGCTCTCGCAGGGGCGAAGAGACCCAGTACTTC,CASSSRRGEETQYF
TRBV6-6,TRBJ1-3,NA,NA,TGTGCCAGCAGTCCCCGGGCCCCTACAATCACCATATATTTT,CASSPRAPTITIYF
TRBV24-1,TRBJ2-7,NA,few,TGTGCCACCAGCGACGGTCCTAAAGGAGAGCAGTACTTC,CATSDGPKGEQYF
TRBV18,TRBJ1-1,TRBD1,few,TGTGCCAGCTCACCCCGGGGACAGCAGAACACTGAAGCTTTCTTT,CASSPRGQQNTEAFF
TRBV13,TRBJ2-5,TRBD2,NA,TGTGCCAGCAGCCCGGAGGGGACTAGCGGGGCGGTCCAAGAGACCCAGTACTTC,CASSPEGTSGAVQETQYF
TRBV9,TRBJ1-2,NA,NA,TGTGCCAGCAGCGCTTCAAAGGATGGCAGACCCAACTATGGCTACACCTTC,CASSASKDGRPNYGYTF
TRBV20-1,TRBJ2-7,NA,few,TGCAGTGCATCGCACTCGGGTCACGAGCAGTACTTC,CSASHSGHEQYF